These 30 T cell receptor beta chains share one sample of origin, sequenced in a study of T cells in Graves' hyperthyroidism and ophthalmopathy. It was RNA transcripts that yielded the amplified TCR beta CDR3 regions. Initially, a first-round RT-PCR of the TCR CDR3 employed the HTBI primer set. TCRdb processed the multiplex PCR reads anew with MiXCR; each CDR3 protein has one entry. This table holds about 340,000 distinct CDR3 sequences, under 25% found once. The source material was blood. These receptors were collected from a woman aged 50 to 60 with Graves' hyperthyroidism.

The V gene is TRBV7-8, the J gene TRBJ2-7, with D possibly TRBD1 on 5 matching bases. V lost 4 bases and J lost 2, with 15 bases in between. This CDR3 contains 15 residues. Germline CDR1 is SGHVS and CDR2 is FQNEAQ. The CDR3 region is CASSSPRATAYEQYF. The CDR3 nucleotides read TGTGCCAGCAGCTCTCCCAGGGCCACGGCCTACGAGCAGTACTTC.

The rearrangement links TRBV2 to TRBJ1-4; 7 nucleotides agree with TRBD1. Germline CDR1 SNHLY, CDR2 FYNNEI. The CDR3 has 15 amino acids. The junction had 7 bases not matched to a gene; V was cut back by 6 bases and J by 3 bases. The CDR3 reads CASSPTGNANEKLFF. The CDR3 DNA reads as TGTGCCAGCAGCCCGACAGGGAACGCTAATGAAAAACTGTTTTTT.

The gene calls are TRBV15 and TRBJ1-5; 7 bases are shared with TRBD1. V dropped 5 bases and J dropped 1; count of bases not matched to a gene: 8. Germline loops: CDR1 LNHNV, CDR2 YYDKDF (reference sequence). The CDR3 is 16 amino acids. CDR3 sequence: CATSVVRDRSNQPQHF. CDR3 nucleotides: TGTGCCACCAGCGTAGTCCGGGACAGAAGCAATCAGCCCCAGCATTTT.

The sample holds a few counts of this clonotype. The rearrangement joins TRBV29-1 to TRBJ2-6, with D possibly TRBD1 on 6 matching bases. Germline CDR1 SQVTM, CDR2 ANQGSEA. The CDR3 is 17 residues long. V was pared by 5 bases and J by 1 base, with 18 bases between. This chain's CDR3 is CSVQGRGKKSGANVLTF. For the CDR3, the DNA is TGCAGCGTTCAAGGCAGGGGCAAGAAATCTGGGGCCAACGTCCTGACTTTC.

V gene TRBV2 combines with J gene TRBJ2-7; TRBD1 might be the D (5 bases). CDR3 length equals 13 residues. CDR1 and CDR2 from the germline V gene are SNHLY and FYNNEI. The V and J ends lost 6 bases and 6 bases respectively, with 15 bases between them. CDR3 amino acids: CASSSAPQVEQYF. For the CDR3, the DNA is TGTGCCAGCAGCTCCGCCCCACAGGTCGAGCAGTACTTC.

This clonotype was seen many times. The J gene is TRBJ2-7, the V gene TRBV20-1; D perhaps matches TRBD1 (6 bases). This CDR3 has 14 amino acids. The germline V gene has CDR1 DFQATT and CDR2 SNEGSKA (reference sequence). The V and J ends lost 3 bases and 3 bases respectively, with 15 bases between them. The CDR3 DNA follows: TGCAGTGCTAGTGCCGGCAGGGGAGTCTACGAGCAGTACTTC. Its translation is CSASAGRGVYEQYF.

This clonotype was seen repeatedly, ten times or more. The rearrangement uses TRBV5-6 and TRBJ2-3; tentative D call: TRBD1 (5 bases). CDR1 and CDR2 from the germline V gene are SGHDT and YYEEEE. The CDR3 loop spans 16 amino acids. The V gene lost 1 base and the J gene lost 0 bases, with 12 bases spanning the gap. CDR3 loop: CASSLRTLASTDTQYF. The CDR3 DNA reads TGTGCCAGCAGCTTGAGGACACTTGCTAGCACAGATACGCAGTATTTT.

At least ten counts were recorded for this clonotype. CDR3 sequence (DNA): TGCGCCAGCAGCTTGAGGACAGGTAAAACCCCCGAGCAGTTCTTC. It specifies CASSLRTGKTPEQFF. The chain recombines TRBV5-1 with TRBJ2-1; 7 bases are shared with TRBD1. V dropped 1 base and J dropped 10; count of bases not matched to a gene: 11. This CDR3 has 15 residues. Germline V gives CDR1 SGHRS, CDR2 YFSETQ. Based on the CDR3 plus reference TRBV5-1 and TRBJ2-1, the full variable domain is KAGVTQTPRYLIKTRGQQVTLSCSPISGHRSVSWYQQTPGQGLQFLFEYFSETQRNKGNFPGRFSGRQFSNSRSEMNVSTLELGDSALYLCASSLRTGKTPEQFFGPGTRLTVL.

The rearrangement links TRBV19 to TRBJ1-5; D gene ambiguous. Per the germline V gene, CDR1 is LNHDA and CDR2 is SQIVND (reference sequence). V lost 3 bases and J lost 1, with 10 bases in between. This CDR3 has 15 residues. The CDR3 spells CASSIGPRSNQPQHF. Written as DNA, the CDR3 is TGTGCCAGTAGTATTGGGCCCCGGAGCAATCAGCCCCAGCATTTT.

The V call is TRBV7-8, the J call TRBJ1-1; D uncertain. The V end was cut by 0 bases, the J end by 3 bases, with 11 bases between. This CDR3 is 15 amino acids long. Germline assignment: CDR1 SGHVS and CDR2 FQNEAQ. CDR3: CASSLAAPGDTEAFF. CDR3 bases: TGTGCCAGCAGCTTAGCCGCCCCTGGAGACACTGAAGCTTTCTTT.

The rearrangement uses TRBV7-2 and TRBJ1-3; D is unclear. The length of the CDR3 is 18 residues. The germline V and J ends were trimmed by 5 bases and 0 bases, with 20 bases remaining between them. Germline CDR1 SGHTA, CDR2 FQGNSA. The CDR3 DNA follows: TGTGCCAGCAGCCCCCGAAGGGCAGTTGGGAGCTCTGGAAACACCATATATTTT. Translating gives CASSPRRAVGSSGNTIYF.

Many counts were recorded for this clonotype. V usage is TRBV5-1 and J usage is TRBJ1-2; D not resolved. V was trimmed by 0 bases and J by 0 bases, leaving 15 bases between them. The CDR3 loop spans 17 amino acids. The germline V gene encodes CDR1 SGHRS and CDR2 YFSETQ. The DNA of the CDR3 is TGCGCCAGCAGCTTGGCCGGACCCAAGGATCCTAACTATGGCTACACCTTC. Translation: CASSLAGPKDPNYGYTF.

This clonotype was seen only a few times. This chain uses TRBV28 with TRBJ1-2; D is unresolved. The V end lost 6 bases, the J end lost 4 bases, and 9 bases lay between the germline ends. The germline V gene encodes CDR1 MDHEN and CDR2 SYDVKM. This CDR3 contains 12 residues. The CDR3 sequence: CASRADGYGYTF. The CDR3 DNA follows: TGTGCCAGCAGAGCAGACGGCTATGGCTACACCTTC.

This clonotype was seen repeatedly, ten times or more. CDR3 region: CASSEGLAGYNEQFF. In nucleotides, the CDR3 is TGTGCCAGCAGCGAAGGACTAGCGGGCTACAATGAGCAGTTCTTC. The chain is built from TRBV9 and TRBJ2-1, with 11 bases matching TRBD2. The CDR3 loop spans 15 amino acids. Germline lookup yields CDR1 SGDLS and CDR2 YYNGEE. Trimming at V came to 3 bases and at J to 3 bases, leaving 2 bases not matched to a gene. Filled out from reference TRBV9 and TRBJ2-1, the complete variable domain reads DSGVTQTPKHLITATGQRVTLRCSPRSGDLSVYWYQQSLDQGLQFLIQYYNGEERAKGNILERFSAQQFPDLHSELNLSSLELGDSALYFCASSEGLAGYNEQFFGPGTRLTVL.

This chain joins TRBV29-1 and TRBJ2-1; no reliable D call. CDR3 length equals 13 residues. V lost 1 base to trimming and J lost 14 bases, with 18 bases between them. The germline CDR1 and CDR2 sequences are SQVTM and ANQGSEA. CDR3 residues: CSVEVPPRNGEFF. In DNA, the CDR3 is TGCAGCGTTGAAGTACCCCCTAGAAATGGGGAGTTCTTC.

The rearrangement links TRBV19 to TRBJ2-3, with D perhaps matching TRBD2 (5 bases). The CDR3 is 13 amino acids. Germline V gene lookup returns CDR1 LNHDA and CDR2 SQIVND (reference sequence). Trimming took off 6 bases at V and 5 bases at J, with 12 bases between the two ends. CDR3: CASREWEQDTQYF. The CDR3 DNA sequence: TGTGCCAGTAGAGAGTGGGAGCAAGATACGCAGTATTTT.

The V call is TRBV6-1, the J call TRBJ1-2; possibly TRBD1 for D (5 bases). Trimming took 4 bases from V and 4 from J, leaving 7 bases between them. This CDR3 is built from 12 residues. Germline V gives CDR1 MNHNS, CDR2 SASEGT. The CDR3 DNA is TGTGCCAGCAGTGTCGACAGCTATGGCTACACCTTC. As protein: CASSVDSYGYTF.

The chain couples TRBV2 to TRBJ1-4, with 9 bases matching TRBD1. The CDR3 spans 15 residues. Per germline, CDR1 SNHLY and CDR2 FYNNEI. V lost 6 bases and J lost 6; bases outside the gene matches: 8. The CDR3 bases are TGTGCCAGCAGCCCAAACAGGGGGCCTCATGAAAAACTGTTTTTT. Encoded protein: CASSPNRGPHEKLFF.

The rearrangement joins TRBV14 to TRBJ2-3; D gene uncertain. CDR1 is SGHDN and CDR2 is FVKESK in the germline V gene. The V gene lost 4 bases and the J gene lost 2 bases, with 7 bases spanning the gap. The CDR3 is 13 residues long. DNA for the CDR3: TGTGCCAGCAGCCTAAGGATCACAGATACGCAGTATTTT. This codes for CASSLRITDTQYF.

This clonotype was detected a few times. The genes are TRBV18 and TRBJ2-4, with TRBD1 matching over 8 bases. CDR3 length equals 15 residues. Unmatched junction bases numbered 8, after V lost 3 bases and J lost 7 bases. Germline V gene lookup returns CDR1 KGHSH and CDR2 LQKENI. The CDR3 reads CASSPRDRFRNIQYF. The CDR3, as DNA: TGTGCCAGCTCACCTCGGGACAGGTTCAGGAACATTCAGTACTTC.

There are many counts of this clonotype. The V gene is TRBV6-1, the J gene TRBJ2-1; 8 positions match TRBD1. With 2 bases clipped from V and 2 bases from J, the junction kept 8 bases outside the gene matches. The germline gives CDR1 MNHNS, CDR2 SASEGT. This CDR3 comprises 17 residues. The CDR3 DNA reads as TGTGCCAGCAGTGAAACCCGGACAGGGTGGGCCTACAATGAGCAGTTCTTC. This encodes CASSETRTGWAYNEQFF.

This clonotype was seen at least ten times. The chain combines TRBV5-1 with TRBJ1-2, with D perhaps matching TRBD1 (6 bases). V gave up 0 bases and J gave up 6 bases, with 12 bases separating them. The CDR3 contains 14 residues. Germline V gene lookup returns CDR1 SGHRS and CDR2 YFSETQ. The CDR3: CASSLESGGNGYTF. In DNA, the CDR3 is TGCGCCAGCAGCTTGGAGTCGGGGGGCAATGGCTACACCTTC.

At least ten counts were recorded for this clonotype. The CDR3 DNA follows: TGCAGTGCGATGGACAGGGCAGGGCAGCCCCAGCATTTT. Its translation is CSAMDRAGQPQHF. V gene TRBV20-1 combines with J gene TRBJ1-5, with TRBD1 matching 8 bases. Losses at the gene ends were 6 bases for V and 7 bases for J; bases not matched to a gene: 8. The germline gives CDR1 DFQATT, CDR2 SNEGSKA (reference sequence). CDR3 length: 13 residues.

This chain uses TRBV6-2 or TRBV6-3 with TRBJ1-6, with D tentatively TRBD1 (6 bases). The CDR3 is made up of 14 amino acids. With 7 bases removed from V and 10 bases from J, the gap between germline ends came to 17 bases. The germline V gene has CDR1 MNHEY and CDR2 SVGEGT. CDR3 residues: CASTRTVGESPLHF. The CDR3 coding sequence is TGTGCCAGCACCCGGACAGTTGGGGAATCACCCCTCCACTTT.

In this sample, this clonotype turned up many times. CDR3 sequence: CASSWRTRNYEQYF. DNA for the CDR3: TGTGCCAGCAGTTGGAGGACTAGGAACTACGAGCAGTACTTC. The chain employs TRBV6-2 or TRBV6-3 and TRBJ2-7; 7 nucleotides line up with TRBD2. Per the germline V gene, CDR1 is MNHEY and CDR2 is SVGEGT. Trimming took 4 bases from V and 3 from J; bases not matched to a gene: 6. This CDR3 has 14 amino acids.

The table lists this clonotype with many counts. The chain carries TRBV18 and TRBJ1-3; D remains ambiguous. Between the trimmed V and J ends, which lost 3 bases and 6 bases, there was a span of 9 bases. Per germline, CDR1 KGHSH and CDR2 LQKENI. The CDR3 spans 13 residues. CDR3 loop: CASSPGEINTIYF. The CDR3 DNA reads TGTGCCAGCTCACCCGGAGAGATAAACACCATATATTTT.

This clonotype was detected many times. This chain's CDR3 is CASSPQAGGSYEQYF. In DNA form, the CDR3 reads TGTGCCAGCAGTCCCCAAGCGGGGGGTTCCTACGAGCAGTACTTC. The chain joins TRBV2 to TRBJ2-7, with 9 bases matching TRBD2. CDR1 and CDR2 from the germline V gene are SNHLY and FYNNEI. V shed 5 bases and J 1 base; nucleotides not matched to a gene: 6. CDR3 length: 15 amino acids.

This clonotype was seen ten or more times. This chain uses TRBV2 with TRBJ1-4; D is unresolved. The CDR3 sequence is 14 residues long. The germline V gene has CDR1 SNHLY and CDR2 FYNNEI. Trimming cost V 8 bases and J 1 base, with 11 bases left between them. The CDR3 protein is CASSFQGTNEKLFF. CDR3 coding DNA: TGTGCCAGCTCGTTCCAAGGAACTAATGAAAAACTGTTTTTT.

V usage is TRBV2 and J usage is TRBJ2-7, with TRBD2 identical over 10 bases. V gave up 6 bases and J gave up 5 bases; unmatched junction bases: 7. CDR1 is SNHLY, CDR2 FYNNEI, per germline. The CDR3 runs 14 residues. As DNA, the CDR3 is TGTGCCAGCAGAACCAGCGGGAGGGCCGACGAGCAGTACTTC. Encoded protein: CASRTSGRADEQYF.

This clonotype was counted only a few times. The CDR3 here is CSARDLGADLTDTQYF. The CDR3 region has the DNA TGCAGTGCTAGAGATTTGGGAGCGGACCTCACAGATACGCAGTATTTT. The chain couples TRBV20-1 to TRBJ2-3, with D tentatively TRBD2 (5 bases). This CDR3 spans 16 amino acids. V lost 0 bases and J 2 bases, leaving 15 bases between the germline ends. Germline V lookup: CDR1 DFQATT, CDR2 SNEGSKA (reference sequence).